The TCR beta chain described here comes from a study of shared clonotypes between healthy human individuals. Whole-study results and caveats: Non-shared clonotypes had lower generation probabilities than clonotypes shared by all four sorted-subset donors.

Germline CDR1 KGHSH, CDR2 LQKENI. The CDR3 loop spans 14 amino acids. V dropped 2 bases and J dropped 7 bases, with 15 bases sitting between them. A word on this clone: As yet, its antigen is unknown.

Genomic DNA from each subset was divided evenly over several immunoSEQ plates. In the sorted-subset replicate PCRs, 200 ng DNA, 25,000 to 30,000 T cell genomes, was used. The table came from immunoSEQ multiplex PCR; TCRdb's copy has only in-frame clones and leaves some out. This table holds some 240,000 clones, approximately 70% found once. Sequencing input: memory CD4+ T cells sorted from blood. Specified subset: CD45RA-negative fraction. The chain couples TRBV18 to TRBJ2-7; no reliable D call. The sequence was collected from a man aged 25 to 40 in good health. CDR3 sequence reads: CASSPVYSYEEQYF. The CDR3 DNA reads TGTGCCAGCTCACCAGTATACTCCTACGAAGAGCAGTACTTC.